One T cell receptor (beta chain) is described in this entry. Clones were read by immunoSEQ multiplex PCR, and TCRdb kept only the in-frame ones, dropping some. The table includes some 97,000 clones, more than 90% detected once. These data belong to a study of blood T cell repertoires in COVID-19. After removal of 1 base from V and 3 bases from J, the junction contained 2 bases not matched to a gene. The CDR3 consists of 15 residues. In germline, CDR1 is MNHNY, CDR2 SVGAGI (reference sequence). This clonotype originated in a man in his sixties or seventies with acute or convalescent COVID-19. Specimen: peripheral blood. The chain combines TRBV6-6 with TRBJ1-1; TRBD1 aligns across 10 bases. CDR3 in amino acids: CASSYYGTGDTEAFF. CDR3 DNA: TGTGCCAGCAGTTACTATGGGACAGGGGACACTGAAGCTTTCTTT.